The rows below give T cell receptor beta chains drawn from one sample of a study of beta chain features in type 1 diabetes. Sequencing used immunoSEQ multiplex PCR; TCRdb keeps in-frame clones, though not all of them. The sample has roughly 250,000 clones; 9% to 10% are singletons. The specimen sequenced was naive CD4+ T cells from blood. The receptor source for this set is a woman between 18 and 29 years old in good health. The CDR3 runs from the conserved cysteine through the conserved F or W. A D gene is named only where the DNA matches it firmly. For some rows the clone size is stated as once, few or many, or as a class when expanded; others skip it.

J,size,V,D,DNA,CDR3
TRBJ1-1,-,TRBV6-5,-,TGTGCCAGCAGTTCCCCGGGGACTGAAGCTTTCTTT,CASSSPGTEAFF
TRBJ1-5,-,TRBV5-1,-,TGCGCCAGCAGCTTGGGACCAGGGGAGGGTTCCAATCAGCCCCAGCATTTT,CASSLGPGEGSNQPQHF
TRBJ2-7,few,TRBV30,-,TGTGCCTCCCACAGAAGGGGGATTGAATCCTACGAGCAGTACTTC,CASHRRGIESYEQYF
TRBJ2-7,few,TRBV2,-,TGTGCCAGCAGGAGGGACACCCTGAGCTCCTACGAGCAGTACTTC,CASRRDTLSSYEQYF
TRBJ1-1,few,TRBV5-1,TRBD1,TGCGCCAGCAGCTGGACAGGTAGTCTGAACACTGAAGCTTTCTTT,CASSWTGSLNTEAFF
TRBJ2-3,-,TRBV9,TRBD1,TGTGCCAGCAGCTCGAGACAGGGCCGCACAGATACGCAGTATTTT,CASSSRQGRTDTQYF
TRBJ2-7,-,TRBV28,-,TGTGCCAGCACCGAGGGGGCGGGAGGTCTCCCCGAGCAGTACTTC,CASTEGAGGLPEQYF
TRBJ2-7,-,TRBV27,-,TGTGCCAGCAGCCCCGTTGTGGACAGAAGGTCCTACGAGCAGTACTTC,CASSPVVDRRSYEQYF
TRBJ2-7,-,TRBV5-1,-,TGCGCCAGCAGCTTGCGACAGTTCTACGAGCAGTACTTC,CASSLRQFYEQYF
TRBJ2-6,-,TRBV10-2,TRBD1,TGCGCCAGCAGTGCACAGGGGGTCGGGGCCAACGTCCTGACTTTC,CASSAQGVGANVLTF
TRBJ1-3,-,TRBV7-2,-,TGTGCCAGCAGGAATACGGGATACACCATATATTTT,CASRNTGYTIYF
TRBJ2-1,-,TRBV27,TRBD1,TGTGCCAGCAGGCGACAGGGCTACAATGAGCAGTTCTTC,CASRRQGYNEQFF
TRBJ2-1,few,TRBV15,TRBD2,TGTGCCACCAGCAGAGATTTGGGGGAGGGCCACAATGAGCAGTTCTTC,CATSRDLGEGHNEQFF
TRBJ2-5,-,TRBV18,TRBD2,TGTGCCAGCTCCCTAGCGGGAGCAGAGACCCAGTACTTC,CASSLAGAETQYF
TRBJ2-6,-,TRBV2,-,TGTGCCAGCAGAGGGGCTGGGGCCAACGTCCTGACTTTC,CASRGAGANVLTF
TRBJ2-6,-,TRBV13,TRBD1,TGTGCCAGCAGCTTGTCAGGGGGTGGGGCCAACGTCCTGACTTTC,CASSLSGGGANVLTF
TRBJ1-2,-,TRBV6-1,-,TGTGCCAGCAGTGAAGACTACAGACAGGCGATCCGTGGCTACACCTTC,CASSEDYRQAIRGYTF
TRBJ2-5,few,TRBV9,-,TGTGCCAGCAGCGTATTTTCGCGGGGAGAAGAGACCCAGTACTTC,CASSVFSRGEETQYF
TRBJ2-7,few,TRBV19,TRBD1,TGTGCCAGTAGTATAGGCGGGACAGGGACATACGAGCAGTACTTC,CASSIGGTGTYEQYF
TRBJ2-5,-,TRBV5-6,TRBD2,TGTGCCAGCAGCTTGCGGGCTGGGACTAGCCTAGAGACCCAGTACTTC,CASSLRAGTSLETQYF
TRBJ2-1,few,TRBV12-5,-,TGTGCTTCCGGACAGTTCTCCTACAATGAGCAGTTCTTC,CASGQFSYNEQFF
TRBJ1-5,-,TRBV15,TRBD1,TGTGCCACCGGAGGACAGGTTAGCAATCAGCCCCAGCATTTT,CATGGQVSNQPQHF
TRBJ1-2,-,TRBV18,-,TGTGCCAGCTCACCGAACGACAGGCCGAACTATGGCTACACCTTC,CASSPNDRPNYGYTF
TRBJ2-4,-,TRBV2,-,TGTGCCAGCAGTGAGACTTTAGCCAAAAACATTCAGTACTTC,CASSETLAKNIQYF
TRBJ2-3,-,TRBV9,TRBD1,TGTGCCAGCAGCGTCATCCCGGGACAGGCTAGCACAGATACGCAGTATTTT,CASSVIPGQASTDTQYF
TRBJ1-2,few,TRBV5-4,TRBD1,TGTGCCAGCAGCTTGGGGACAGGCCTTAGCTATGGCTACACCTTC,CASSLGTGLSYGYTF
TRBJ1-3,few,TRBV30,-,TGTGCCTGGTCAGGGAACTCTGGAAACACCATATATTTT,CAWSGNSGNTIYF
TRBJ1-2,-,TRBV5-4,-,TGTGCCAGCACCAACAGGGAATATGGCTACACCTTC,CASTNREYGYTF
TRBJ2-4,-,TRBV21-1,-,TGTGCCAGCAGAAAGCGGGGGACAGGGCGGTATGGGAACATTCAGTACTTC,CASRKRGTGRYGNIQYF
TRBJ2-7,-,TRBV11-2,-,TGTGCCAGCAGCCTCGTATCCTACGAGCAGTACTTC,CASSLVSYEQYF
TRBJ1-5,few,TRBV18,-,TGTGCCAGCTCCCCCCAGGGCTATGGTCAGCCCCAGCATTTT,CASSPQGYGQPQHF
TRBJ2-5,-,TRBV2,TRBD2,TGTGCCAGCAGTCGGACTAGCGGGGCACAAGAGACCCAGTACTTC,CASSRTSGAQETQYF
TRBJ2-1,-,TRBV27,-,TGTGCCAGCCGGCAGGGAACCAATGAGCAGTTCTTC,CASRQGTNEQFF
TRBJ2-1,few,TRBV7-8,TRBD2,TGTGCCAGCAGCTTAGCGTTAGCGGGGGGGCCCCACAATGAGCAGTTCTTC,CASSLALAGGPHNEQFF
TRBJ2-3,few,TRBV6-1,-,TGTGCCAGCAGTGAGGTAACTAGAACAGATACGCAGTATTTT,CASSEVTRTDTQYF
TRBJ1-1,few,TRBV5-1,-,TGCGCCAGCTCCCTTTGGACGGGAGAAGACACTGAAGCTTTCTTT,CASSLWTGEDTEAFF
TRBJ1-2,-,TRBV6-5,-,TGTGCCAGCAGGCATGCCCACCAGATCGTGGGCTACACCTTC,CASRHAHQIVGYTF
TRBJ1-1,-,TRBV18,-,TGTGCCAGCTCACCACCGGTCAGGGCGAGCAACACTGAAGCTTTCTTT,CASSPPVRASNTEAFF
TRBJ1-2,few,TRBV18,TRBD1,TGTGCCAGCTCACCCGGACAGGGGCCGAGCTATGGCTACACCTTC,CASSPGQGPSYGYTF
TRBJ2-1,few,TRBV9,-,TGTGCCAGCAGCGAACTCGGGTTCCCCGGGGATGAGCAGTTCTTC,CASSELGFPGDEQFF
TRBJ2-3,-,TRBV5-1,TRBD2,TGCGCCAGCAGCTTGTTGCGGGGGGGCTCCGCAGATACGCAGTATTTT,CASSLLRGGSADTQYF
TRBJ1-1,few,TRBV20-1,-,TGCAGTGCTCAGTGGAACACTGAAGCTTTCTTT,CSAQWNTEAFF